This T cell receptor beta chain stems from a study of cytomegalovirus exposure and HLA in healthy donors. Points on this clone: Its cognate antigen is unknown.

Study-level results: Later work found that TCR association rates differed between HLA loci; DRB1 had the most and HLA-C the fewest.

Germline CDR1 SGHNT, CDR2 YYREEE (reference sequence). The CDR3 consists of 14 residues. V lost 4 bases and J 5 bases, leaving 15 bases between the germline ends. Amplification used 60 Vbeta primers and 13 Jbeta primers. Produced via immunoSEQ multiplex PCR; TCRdb's table is partial and in-frame only. The sample includes approximately 100,000 clones, roughly 70% of them seen just once. This TCR came from a male donor in good health and CMV-seronegative. This chain uses TRBV5-4 with TRBJ1-1; the D gene is possibly TRBD1 (5 bases). What was sequenced was PBMCs. The chain's CDR3 is CASSVLGARTEAFF. The CDR3 nucleotides are TGTGCCAGCAGCGTGTTAGGGGCCCGGACTGAAGCTTTCTTT.